This TCR beta chain was retrieved from a study of blood T cell repertoires in COVID-19. Study-level information: Sources were T cells, B-cell-depleted T cells, or PBMCs; the material itself was cDNA or gDNA.

Germline trimming cut 5 bases from V and 4 bases from J; bases unmatched to any gene: 12. This CDR3 region has 16 residues. Germline CDR1 is SGHRS and CDR2 is YFSETQ. This clone has a handful of counts. Original handling: Nucleated cell number was recorded as an estimate derived from reference gene primer amplification. Only in-frame clones appear in the TCRdb table, and some are missing; sequencing was by immunoSEQ multiplex PCR. V, J and clone size are taken as reported in that table, and D and trimming were inferred from the DNA itself. The sample consists of approximately 250,000 clones, approximately 85% of them appearing once.

This sequence joins TRBV5-1 and TRBJ2-1, with 7 bases aligning to TRBD1. The clonotype was recovered from a man aged 50 to 59 with COVID-19, enrolled during active disease. Specimen: peripheral blood. CDR3 bases: TGCGCCAGCAGGGTTGGCCCAGGGGGACAATACAATGAGCAGTTCTTC. Its protein product is CASRVGPGGQYNEQFF.